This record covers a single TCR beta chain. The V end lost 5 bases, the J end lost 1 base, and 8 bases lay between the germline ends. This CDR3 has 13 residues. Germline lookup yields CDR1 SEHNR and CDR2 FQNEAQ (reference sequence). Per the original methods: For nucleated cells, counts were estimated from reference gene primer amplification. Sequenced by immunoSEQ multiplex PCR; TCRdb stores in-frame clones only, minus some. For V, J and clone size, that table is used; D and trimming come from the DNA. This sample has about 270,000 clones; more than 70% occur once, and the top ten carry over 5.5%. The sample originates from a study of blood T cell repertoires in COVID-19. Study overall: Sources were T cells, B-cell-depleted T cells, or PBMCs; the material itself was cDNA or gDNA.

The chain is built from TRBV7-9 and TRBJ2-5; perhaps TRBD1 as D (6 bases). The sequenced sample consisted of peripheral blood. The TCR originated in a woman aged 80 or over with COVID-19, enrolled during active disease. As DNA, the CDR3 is TGTGCCAGCAGCCAGGACAGCCAAGAGACCCAGTACTTC. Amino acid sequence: CASSQDSQETQYF.